This TCR beta chain was captured in a study of shared T cell receptors in the human thymus. The CDR3 runs 16 residues. V shed 1 base, J shed 3 bases, and the junction held 9 bases outside the gene matches. From germline, CDR1 is SGHAT and CDR2 FQNNGV. Sequenced by immunoSEQ multiplex PCR; TCRdb stores in-frame clones only, minus some. The sample lists 540,000 or so clones, 70% to 80% occurring once. The data also belong to a second study, concerning human thymus T cells. That paper states: Resections that were taken during corrective heart surgery supplied the thymus tissue. Seemingly biased V and J gene usage marked thymic and blood repertoires. Related research has reported that thymic repertoires overlap highly among unrelated individuals.

Specimen: thymocytes. The chain is built from TRBV11-2 and TRBJ2-7, with 7 bases matching TRBD2. The clonotype was recovered from a boy younger than two with a congenital heart defect. CDR3 amino acids: CASSLVGRERDYEQYF. CDR3 coding DNA: TGTGCCAGCAGCTTAGTTGGGCGGGAGCGGGACTACGAGCAGTACTTC.